Sequencing of this T cell receptor beta chain was carried out in a study of OX40 agonist ivuxolimab in advanced cancers. Data came from immunoSEQ multiplex PCR; TCRdb stores just in-frame clones and leaves some out. Of 30,000 to 45,000 clones in the sample, around 82% are singletons; the top ten hold approximately 20%. Per germline, CDR1 SEHNR and CDR2 FQNEAQ (reference sequence). CDR3 length: 15 amino acids. Trimming left V 7 bases short and J 0 bases short, with 13 bases between. The source was CD4+ or CD8+ T cells sorted from blood, collected in a trial of the OX40 agonist ivuxolimab. The sequence was collected from an adult with an advanced solid tumor such as melanoma, head and neck, liver or kidney cancer. The chain carries TRBV7-9 and TRBJ2-1; D remains ambiguous. The CDR3 region has the DNA TGTGCCAGCACTCCCCTACTGAGCTCCTACAATGAGCAGTTCTTC. As protein: CASTPLLSSYNEQFF.